This T cell receptor beta chain was recovered during a study of blood T cells in healthy people across ages. The CDR3 is 18 amino acids. The germline gives CDR1 SGHTA, CDR2 FQGNSA. V gave up 3 bases and J gave up 3 bases; unmatched junction bases: 12. Then a second PCR, running roughly 7 to 12 cycles, was carried out with a sample-barcoded 5' primer and a J-beta primer mix. Tagging of each cDNA molecule was performed by a template-switch adaptor with 12 random nucleotides. TCRdb redid the calling of the 5' RACE reads with MiXCR, one entry per CDR3 protein. The sample includes over a million distinct CDR3 sequences, 40% to 45% of them seen just once.

The receptor was derived from a woman aged 60-75 years in good health. The V gene is TRBV7-2, the J gene TRBJ2-4, with TRBD2 identical over 9 bases. Material: blood. CDR3 DNA sequence: TGTGCCAGCAGCTTCCCGAAACGGACTAGCGTACACAAAAACATTCAGTACTTC. It codes for CASSFPKRTSVHKNIQYF.